This is a list of T cell receptor beta chains from one sample in a study of spatial heterogeneity in lung cancer. TCRdb reprocessed the 5' RACE reads via MiXCR and lists one record per CDR3 protein. The sample holds fewer than 45,000 distinct CDR3 sequences; 6.8% are singletons and the top ten take around 43%. The material sequenced was PBMCs, taken at surgery. These receptors came from a female donor with early-stage non-small cell lung cancer. The CDR3 runs from the conserved cysteine through the conserved F or W. The D gene is left open where the match is weak. Where a row states a size, it is once, few, many or the class of an expanded clone; other rows omit it.

TRBJ2-1	-	-	TRBV5-6	CASSSNPGTNEQFF	TGTGCCAGCAGCTCGAATCCGGGAACCAATGAGCAGTTCTTC
TRBJ1-1	many	TRBD1	TRBV4-1	CASSRTGGDTEAFF	TGCGCCAGCAGCCGAACAGGGGGGGACACTGAAGCTTTCTTT
TRBJ2-1	many	-	TRBV29-1	CSVEDPRGQGNEQFF	TGCAGCGTTGAAGATCCCAGGGGTCAGGGCAATGAGCAGTTCTTC
TRBJ2-2	-	-	TRBV6-1	CASTTAYTGELFF	TGTGCCAGCACCACCGCTTACACCGGGGAGCTGTTTTTT
TRBJ1-4	many	-	TRBV7-2	CASRSPHEKLFF	TGTGCCAGCAGGAGCCCGCATGAAAAACTGTTTTTT
TRBJ2-7	few	-	TRBV11-2	CASSWGRSSGYEQYF	TGTGCCAGCAGCTGGGGGAGGAGTAGCGGATACGAGCAGTACTTC
TRBJ1-5	-	-	TRBV12-3/TRBV12-4	CASSLAGGTRVDQPQHF	TGTGCCAGCAGTTTGGCGGGGGGAACGCGGGTCGATCAGCCCCAGCATTTT
TRBJ2-2	many	-	TRBV5-1	CASSLEGTGELFF	TGCGCCAGCAGCTTGGAAGGAACCGGGGAGCTGTTTTTT
TRBJ1-2	many	TRBD1	TRBV29-1	CSVATGAPGYTF	TGCAGCGTCGCTACAGGGGCCCCCGGCTACACCTTC
TRBJ2-1	-	TRBD2	TRBV12-3/TRBV12-4	CASKRGRSSYNEQFF	TGTGCCAGCAAGCGGGGTCGAAGCTCCTACAATGAGCAGTTCTTC
TRBJ2-1	many	-	TRBV19	CASSFGQDNEQFF	TGTGCCAGTAGTTTTGGGCAAGATAATGAGCAGTTCTTC
TRBJ2-3	-	TRBD2	TRBV5-8	CASSPTLTSGGYTDTQYF	TGTGCCAGCAGCCCCACGTTGACTAGCGGGGGATACACAGATACGCAGTATTTT
TRBJ2-3	many	TRBD2	TRBV29-1	CSVANSGELDTQYF	TGCAGCGTTGCGAACAGCGGGGAATTAGATACGCAGTATTTT
TRBJ2-6	many	-	TRBV3-1	CASSQEGPFSGANVLTF	TGTGCCAGCAGCCAAGAGGGCCCCTTCTCTGGGGCCAACGTCCTGACTTTC
TRBJ2-1	many	TRBD2	TRBV20-1	CSAPVASGGAGHGFF	TGCAGTGCTCCCGTCGCTAGCGGGGGGGCAGGTCATGGTTTCTTC
TRBJ1-4	many	-	TRBV6-5	CASGRTATNEKLFF	TGTGCCAGCGGCAGGACTGCAACTAATGAAAAACTGTTTTTT
TRBJ2-1	-	TRBD2	TRBV14	CASRTSGFYNEQFF	TGTGCCAGCAGGACTAGCGGGTTTTACAATGAGCAGTTCTTC
TRBJ1-1	many	-	TRBV28	CASSLSLGNTEAFF	TGTGCCAGCAGTTTATCCCTCGGTAACACTGAAGCTTTCTTT
TRBJ2-5	-	TRBD2	TRBV4-1	CASSPRPGTSGGAQETQYF	TGCGCCAGCAGCCCTCGTCCCGGGACTAGCGGGGGGGCCCAAGAGACCCAGTACTTC
TRBJ2-1	few	TRBD2	TRBV7-2	CASSAPGLAGGAGNEQFF	TGTGCCAGCAGCGCGCCCGGACTAGCGGGGGGGGCCGGGAATGAGCAGTTCTTC
TRBJ2-7	-	-	TRBV7-9	CASSLGDPGDEQYF	TGTGCCAGCAGCTTAGGGGACCCTGGAGACGAGCAGTACTTC
TRBJ2-5	many	TRBD1	TRBV5-1	CASSLETGGKTQYF	TGCGCCAGCAGCTTGGAAACAGGGGGGAAGACCCAGTACTTC
TRBJ2-5	-	-	TRBV7-2	CASSFIPSETQYF	TGTGCCAGCAGCTTTATCCCCTCAGAGACCCAGTACTTC
TRBJ1-2	-	-	TRBV6-2/TRBV6-3	CASSYSQYRQPGDGYTF	TGTGCCAGCAGTTACTCCCAATACAGACAGCCGGGCGATGGCTACACCTTC
TRBJ2-1	few	TRBD2	TRBV6-5	CASSWLGGGAPTEQFF	TGTGCCAGCAGTTGGCTTGGCGGGGGGGCTCCGACTGAGCAGTTCTTC
TRBJ1-3	-	-	TRBV12-3/TRBV12-4	CASSWGRAGRSPSGNTIYF	TGTGCCAGCAGTTGGGGCAGGGCCGGCAGATCCCCATCTGGAAACACCATATATTTT
TRBJ1-6	-	TRBD1	TRBV12-3/TRBV12-4	CASSLGPGQGGNSPLHF	TGTGCCAGCAGTTTAGGGCCAGGACAGGGAGGCAATTCACCCCTCCACTTT
TRBJ2-3	few	-	TRBV5-1	CASSSGSETDTQYF	TGCGCCAGCAGCTCGGGATCCGAAACAGATACGCAGTATTTT
TRBJ2-2	many	TRBD1	TRBV20-1	CSARKGQGPGELFF	TGCAGTGCTAGAAAGGGACAGGGACCCGGGGAGCTGTTTTTT
TRBJ2-3	-	-	TRBV4-1	CASSRDDVGVADTQYF	TGCGCCAGCAGCCGAGATGACGTGGGGGTTGCAGATACGCAGTATTTT
TRBJ2-7	few	TRBD1	TRBV6-1	CASILSGTGTNEQYF	TGTGCCAGCATCTTATCCGGGACAGGGACGAACGAGCAGTACTTC
TRBJ2-5	many	-	TRBV20-1	CSAVGETQYF	TGCAGTGCTGTCGGAGAGACCCAGTACTTC
TRBJ2-7	many	-	TRBV3-1	CASKYGLGEQYF	TGTGCCAGCAAGTACGGGCTCGGCGAGCAGTACTTC
TRBJ2-5	many	TRBD1	TRBV7-7	CASSLSTGTGEETQYF	TGTGCCAGCAGCTTATCCACCGGGACAGGGGAAGAGACCCAGTACTTC
TRBJ1-6	many	-	TRBV20-1	CSARNSRDPELSPLHF	TGCAGTGCCCGAAATTCCCGGGACCCTGAGCTATCACCCCTCCACTTT
TRBJ1-2	few	-	TRBV7-9	CASSLDVNYGYTF	TGTGCCAGCAGCTTAGACGTTAACTATGGCTACACCTTC
TRBJ2-1	many	TRBD1	TRBV24-1	CATSDYTGAQFF	TGTGCCACCAGTGACTATACAGGGGCTCAGTTCTTC